These 16 T cell receptor beta chains came from one sample sequenced in a study of cytomegalovirus exposure and HLA in healthy donors. Profiling relied on immunoSEQ multiplex PCR, and the TCRdb table lists in-frame clones only, not all of them. This table has 95,000 to 150,000 clones, 94% appearing once. Sequencing was done on a sample of PBMCs. The origin of the receptors is a woman aged 18-29 years in good health and CMV-seronegative.

The J gene is TRBJ2-2, the V gene TRBV2; 8 nucleotides match TRBD1. The germline CDR1 and CDR2 sequences are SNHLY and FYNNEI. V gave up 1 base and J gave up 7 bases; unmatched junction bases: 5. This CDR3 has 15 residues. DNA for the CDR3: TGTGCCAGCAGTGAAGGGACAGGGCATCTCGGGGAGCTGTTTTTT. This codes for CASSEGTGHLGELFF.

The CDR3 nucleotides read TGTGCCAGCAGCTTAGAGGAGGGAGGAGCTTTCTTT. Translation: CASSLEEGGAFF. V usage is TRBV11-2 and J usage is TRBJ1-1; D unclear. V was clipped by 0 bases and J by 10 bases, with 9 bases between them. This CDR3 has 12 amino acids. Germline CDR1 and CDR2: SGHAT and FQNNGV. The complete variable domain, with remaining parts taken from reference TRBV11-2 and TRBJ1-1, reads EAGVAQSPRYKIIEKRQSVAFWCNPISGHATLYWYQQILGQGPKLLIQFQNNGVVDDSQLPKDRFSAERLKGVDSTLKIQPAKLEDSAVYLCASSLEEGGAFFGQGTRLTVV.

The chain recombines TRBV9 with TRBJ2-7, with D possibly being TRBD1 (6 bases). The CDR3 spans 14 residues. Trimming took 2 bases from V and 5 from J, leaving 14 bases between them. Per the germline V gene, CDR1 is SGDLS and CDR2 is YYNGEE. The CDR3 is CASSVQGGENEQYF. CDR3 sequence (DNA): TGTGCCAGCAGCGTCCAAGGGGGTGAAAACGAGCAGTACTTC.

This clone appeared a single time. This chain joins TRBV19 and TRBJ1-5; D is ambiguous. Trimming removed 3 bases from V and 0 bases from J, with 6 bases in between. The CDR3 loop spans 14 amino acids. Germline V gene lookup returns CDR1 LNHDA and CDR2 SQIVND (reference sequence). The CDR3 region is CASSILYSNQPQHF. As DNA, the CDR3 is TGTGCCAGTAGTATCCTGTATAGCAATCAGCCCCAGCATTTT.

V gene TRBV5-1 combines with J gene TRBJ2-7, with TRBD2 as a possible D gene (6 bases). The CDR3 is 14 residues long. From germline, CDR1 is SGHRS and CDR2 YFSETQ. V was trimmed by 2 bases and J by 5 bases, leaving 14 bases between them. CDR3 residues: CASSLTSTGNEQYF. In DNA form, the CDR3 reads TGCGCCAGCAGCTTAACTAGCACGGGGAACGAGCAGTACTTC. The variable domain in full, completed from reference TRBV5-1 and TRBJ2-7, reads KAGVTQTPRYLIKTRGQQVTLSCSPISGHRSVSWYQQTPGQGLQFLFEYFSETQRNKGNFPGRFSGRQFSNSRSEMNVSTLELGDSALYLCASSLTSTGNEQYFGPGTRLTVT.

The chain links TRBV4-1 to TRBJ2-7, with a possible D match to TRBD1 (7 bases). CDR1 is MGHRA and CDR2 is YSYEKL in the germline V gene. The CDR3 totals 14 residues. V was clipped by 0 bases and J by 4 bases, with 10 bases between them. This CDR3 is CASSQDSGGYEQYF. CDR3 nucleotides: TGCGCCAGCAGCCAAGATTCAGGGGGGTACGAGCAGTACTTC.

The chain couples TRBV19 to TRBJ1-1, with D possibly TRBD1 on 5 matching bases. V lost 2 bases and J lost 1, with 8 bases in between. The CDR3 spans 14 residues. Per the germline V gene, CDR1 is LNHDA and CDR2 is SQIVND (reference sequence). The CDR3 nucleotides read TGTGCCAGTAGTATAATGGGGGGGAACACTGAAGCTTTCTTT. Translation: CASSIMGGNTEAFF.

This chain joins TRBV5-4 and TRBJ2-3, with 7 bases fitting TRBD2. Germline CDR1 is SGHNT and CDR2 is YYREEE (reference sequence). V gave up 0 bases and J gave up 11 bases; unmatched junction bases: 15. The CDR3 sequence is 16 residues long. CDR3 in DNA: TGTGCCAGCAGCTTGGGTGGCACTAGCGCTGGGGAGGGGCAGTATTTT. Translation: CASSLGGTSAGEGQYF.

The V gene is TRBV15, the J gene TRBJ1-4, with a tentative D call TRBD1 (6 bases). V was cut by 7 bases and J by 8 bases, with 14 bases left in between. Germline V gene lookup returns CDR1 LNHNV and CDR2 YYDKDF (reference sequence). The CDR3 spans 13 residues. CDR3 amino acids: CATTSGTSEKLFF. CDR3 DNA: TGTGCCACCACATCCGGGACATCCGAAAAACTGTTTTTT.

V and J are TRBV4-1 and TRBJ2-3; D gene unclear. This CDR3 is built from 14 residues. Germline V gene lookup returns CDR1 MGHRA and CDR2 YSYEKL. The ends were cut back, 0 bases at V and 3 bases at J, with 7 bases in the middle. The CDR3 nucleotides are TGCGCCAGCAGCCAAGATTTCGTGACAGATACGCAGTATTTT. Residues: CASSQDFVTDTQYF.

This chain uses TRBV27 with TRBJ1-1; possible D gene TRBD1, 6 bases. Between the trimmed V and J ends, which lost 5 bases and 4 bases, there was a span of 17 bases. CDR1 and CDR2 (germline): MNHEY, SMNVEV (reference sequence). The length of the CDR3 is 15 residues. The CDR3 region is CASSPRGYVGTEAFF. The CDR3 bases are TGTGCCAGCAGTCCAAGGGGGTACGTAGGCACTGAAGCTTTCTTT.

The chain joins TRBV4-1 to TRBJ2-3; D is ambiguous. The CDR3 is 14 residues long. V dropped 4 bases and J dropped 3 bases, with 11 bases sitting between them. In germline, CDR1 is MGHRA, CDR2 YSYEKL. The CDR3 protein is CASSRTSVTDTQYF. Written as DNA, the CDR3 is TGCGCCAGCAGCCGCACGTCAGTGACAGATACGCAGTATTTT.

The chain links TRBV2 to TRBJ2-7; possible D gene TRBD1, 6 bases. The V end lost 4 bases, the J end lost 0 bases, and 10 bases lay between the germline ends. Per germline, CDR1 SNHLY and CDR2 FYNNEI. The CDR3 totals 14 residues. This CDR3 reads CASSAPDSSYEQYF. The CDR3 DNA reads as TGTGCCAGCAGTGCCCCGGACAGCTCCTACGAGCAGTACTTC.

This clone is a singleton in its sample. CDR3 residues: CASSLRSQPYYYYYEQYF. Here the CDR3 DNA reads TGTGCCAGCAGCTTGAGGAGTCAGCCCTACTACTACTACTACGAGCAGTACTTC. The chain links TRBV5-5 to TRBJ2-7; D not resolved. CDR3 length: 18 amino acids. The germline V gene has CDR1 SGHKS and CDR2 YYEKEE (reference sequence). V lost 1 base and J lost 3, with 23 bases in between.

This clone is a singleton in its sample. The chain uses TRBV5-6 and TRBJ1-4; TRBD1 matches at 8 bases. Trimming took 4 bases from V and 3 from J; bases not matched to a gene: 5. This CDR3 has 15 residues. Germline values: CDR1 SGHDT, CDR2 YYEEEE. In DNA, the CDR3 is TGTGCCAGCAGCACTCCGGGACAGGCTAATGAAAAACTGTTTTTT. It yields the protein CASSTPGQANEKLFF.

V is TRBV6-1 and J is TRBJ1-2; tentatively, D is TRBD1 (6 bases). Trimming took off 4 bases at V and 12 bases at J, with 24 bases between the two ends. Germline V gene lookup returns CDR1 MNHNS and CDR2 SASEGT. The CDR3 is made up of 15 amino acids. In DNA form, the CDR3 reads TGTGCCAGCAGTGTGTACAGGGAGACACACCTCGGGGACACCTTC. Protein product: CASSVYRETHLGDTF.